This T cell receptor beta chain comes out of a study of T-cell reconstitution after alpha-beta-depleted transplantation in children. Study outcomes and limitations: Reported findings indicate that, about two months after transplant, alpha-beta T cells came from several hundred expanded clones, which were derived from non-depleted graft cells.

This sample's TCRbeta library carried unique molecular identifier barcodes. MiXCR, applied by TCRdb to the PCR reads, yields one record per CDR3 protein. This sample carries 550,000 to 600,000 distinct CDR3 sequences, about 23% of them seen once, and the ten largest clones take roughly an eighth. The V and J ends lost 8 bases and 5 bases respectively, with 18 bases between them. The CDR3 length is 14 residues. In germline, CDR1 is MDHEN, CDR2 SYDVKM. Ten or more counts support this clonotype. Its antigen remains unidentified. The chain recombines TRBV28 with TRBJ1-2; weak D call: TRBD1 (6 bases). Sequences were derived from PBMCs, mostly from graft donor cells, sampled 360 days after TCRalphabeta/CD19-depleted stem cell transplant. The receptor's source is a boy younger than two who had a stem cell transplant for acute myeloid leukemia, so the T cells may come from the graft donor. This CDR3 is CASRKGQNVYGYTF. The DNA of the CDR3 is TGTGCCAGCCGAAAAGGACAGAATGTGTATGGCTACACCTTC.